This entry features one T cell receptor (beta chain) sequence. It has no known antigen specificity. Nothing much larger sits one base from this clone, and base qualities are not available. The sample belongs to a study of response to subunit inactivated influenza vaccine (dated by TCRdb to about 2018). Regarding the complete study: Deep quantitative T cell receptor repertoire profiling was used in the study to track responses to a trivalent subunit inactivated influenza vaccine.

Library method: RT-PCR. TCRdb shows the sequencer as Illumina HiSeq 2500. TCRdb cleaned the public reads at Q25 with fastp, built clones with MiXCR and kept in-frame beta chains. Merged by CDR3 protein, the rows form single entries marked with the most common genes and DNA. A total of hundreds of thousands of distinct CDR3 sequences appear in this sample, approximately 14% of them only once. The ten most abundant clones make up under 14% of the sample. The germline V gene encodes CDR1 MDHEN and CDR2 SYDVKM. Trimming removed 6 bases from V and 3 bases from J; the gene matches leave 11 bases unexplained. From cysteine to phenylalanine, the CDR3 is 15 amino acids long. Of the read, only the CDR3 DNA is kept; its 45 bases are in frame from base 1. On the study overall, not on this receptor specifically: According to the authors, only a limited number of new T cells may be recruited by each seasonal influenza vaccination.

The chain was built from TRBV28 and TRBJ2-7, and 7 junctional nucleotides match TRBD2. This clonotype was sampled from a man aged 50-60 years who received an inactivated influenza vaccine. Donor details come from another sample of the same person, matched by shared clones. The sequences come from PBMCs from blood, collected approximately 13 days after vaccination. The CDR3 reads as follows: CASSSPMRGNYEQYF. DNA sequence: TGTGCCAGCAGCTCCCCAATGCGGGGGAACTACGAGCAGTACTTC.